This is a list of T cell receptor beta chains from one sample in a study of blood T cells in healthy people across ages. MiXCR, applied by TCRdb to the 5' RACE reads, yields one record per CDR3 protein. The sample records about 1.5 million distinct CDR3 sequences, 35% to 45% being singletons. Specimen: blood. The receptors were gathered from a woman aged 18-35 years in good health. The CDR3 runs from the conserved cysteine through the conserved F or W. D genes are given only for firm matches. Not every row has a clone size; where given, it reads once, few, many or a size class.

TRBV27,NA,TRBJ1-4,NA,CASSVSTGEKLFF,TGTGCCAGCAGTGTATCGACAGGAGAAAAACTGTTTTTT
TRBV27,few,TRBJ2-1,NA,CASSTTASLYNEQFF,TGTGCCAGCAGCACGACAGCCTCGTTATACAATGAGCAGTTCTTC
TRBV4-1,NA,TRBJ1-2,TRBD1,CASSKGQGLNYGYTF,TGCGCCAGCAGCAAGGGACAGGGGCTTAACTATGGCTACACCTTC
TRBV6-6,few,TRBJ1-1,NA,CASSYGYGIRNTEAFF,TGTGCCAGCAGTTACGGCTACGGTATTAGAAACACTGAAGCTTTCTTT
TRBV20-1,NA,TRBJ2-2,TRBD2,CSARVFRSGGQYTGELFF,TGCAGTGCTAGAGTTTTTAGGAGCGGGGGCCAATACACCGGGGAGCTGTTTTTT
TRBV29-1,NA,TRBJ2-7,TRBD1,CSGTGTGYYEQYF,TGCAGCGGAACCGGGACAGGGTACTACGAGCAGTACTTC
TRBV9,NA,TRBJ2-5,NA,CASSVEDGYQETQYF,TGTGCCAGCAGCGTAGAAGACGGCTACCAAGAGACCCAGTACTTC
TRBV9,NA,TRBJ1-4,TRBD1,CASSVLGTGNEKLFF,TGTGCCAGCAGCGTCTTAGGGACAGGGAATGAAAAACTGTTTTTT
TRBV6-2/TRBV6-3,few,TRBJ2-7,NA,CASSPSHASEQYF,TGTGCCAGCAGCCCTAGCCACGCATCCGAGCAGTACTTC
TRBV20-1,NA,TRBJ1-2,NA,CSASYGYGYTF,TGCAGTGCTAGCTACGGTTATGGCTACACCTTC
TRBV6-1,NA,TRBJ1-2,NA,CASSDPWGYYGYTF,TGTGCCAGCAGTGACCCCTGGGGCTACTATGGCTACACCTTC
TRBV5-5,once,TRBJ2-7,NA,CASLDTKSSYEQYF,TGTGCCAGCCTCGACACGAAGAGCTCCTACGAGCAGTACTTC
TRBV7-9,NA,TRBJ1-2,NA,CASSWASGDYGYTF,TGTGCCAGCAGCTGGGCCTCGGGAGACTATGGCTACACCTTC
TRBV9,NA,TRBJ2-5,TRBD2,CASSVATRTSGRLGNEQYF,TGTGCCAGCAGCGTAGCCACCAGGACTAGCGGGCGTCTGGGCAATGAGCAGTACTTC
TRBV12-3/TRBV12-4,NA,TRBJ2-5,NA,CASILGSRQGMPQYF,TGTGCCAGCATCTTGGGTAGCAGGCAGGGTATGCCCCAGTACTTC
TRBV7-6,NA,TRBJ2-1,NA,CASSWLVNGQFF,TGTGCCAGCAGCTGGCTCGTTAATGGGCAGTTCTTC
TRBV7-9,NA,TRBJ2-7,NA,CASSLVVKGAHEQYF,TGTGCCAGCAGCTTAGTGGTTAAGGGCGCCCACGAGCAGTACTTC
TRBV4-3,few,TRBJ2-1,TRBD1,CASSQSLTGGHNEQFF,TGCGCCAGCAGCCAATCTCTTACAGGGGGGCACAATGAGCAGTTCTTC
TRBV10-2,NA,TRBJ2-7,TRBD1,CASRPTGANYEQYF,TGCGCCAGCAGACCAACAGGGGCCAACTACGAGCAGTACTTC
TRBV10-3,NA,TRBJ2-3,TRBD2,CAISALGGSTDTQYF,TGTGCCATCAGTGCGTTGGGGGGGAGCACAGATACGCAGTATTTT
TRBV28,NA,TRBJ2-7,NA,CASSFPWSLGEQYF,TGTGCCAGCAGTTTCCCTTGGAGTCTGGGTGAGCAGTACTTC
TRBV14,NA,TRBJ2-3,NA,CASSHGLGKGDTQYF,TGTGCCAGCAGCCACGGCCTCGGAAAGGGAGATACGCAGTATTTT
TRBV12-3/TRBV12-4,NA,TRBJ1-5,NA,CASSLRGFGQPQHF,TGTGCCAGCAGTTTAAGAGGATTCGGTCAGCCCCAGCATTTT
TRBV12-3/TRBV12-4,NA,TRBJ2-5,NA,CASSVRQKRETQYF,TGTGCCAGCAGTGTTCGTCAGAAAAGAGAGACCCAGTACTTC
TRBV5-1,NA,TRBJ2-1,TRBD1,CASSIPQGAYNEQFF,TGCGCCAGCAGCATACCACAGGGGGCTTACAATGAGCAGTTCTTC
TRBV7-8,NA,TRBJ1-5,NA,CASSIHFSNQPQHF,TGTGCCAGCAGCATCCACTTTAGCAATCAGCCCCAGCATTTT
TRBV4-3,NA,TRBJ2-5,NA,CASSQKQAWGETQYF,TGCGCCAGCAGCCAAAAACAGGCTTGGGGGGAGACCCAGTACTTC
TRBV5-6,NA,TRBJ1-1,NA,CASSGGPSWNTEAFF,TGTGCCAGCAGCGGCGGGCCATCCTGGAACACTGAAGCTTTCTTT
TRBV7-9,NA,TRBJ2-7,TRBD2,CAIGGYDEQYF,TGTGCCATCGGGGGGTACGACGAGCAGTACTTC
TRBV6-1,few,TRBJ2-7,NA,CATLRGYYEQYF,TGTGCCACCCTCCGGGGATACTACGAGCAGTACTTC
TRBV11-2,NA,TRBJ1-1,NA,CASSLEQGWVNTEAFF,TGTGCCAGCAGCTTAGAACAGGGATGGGTGAACACTGAAGCTTTCTTT
TRBV29-1,many,TRBJ2-1,NA,CSTTGASGNEQFF,TGCAGCACTACAGGCGCCTCGGGCAATGAGCAGTTCTTC
TRBV9,many,TRBJ1-2,NA,CASSVGRGTGGYTF,TGTGCCAGCAGCGTAGGCAGAGGAACCGGTGGCTACACCTTC
TRBV5-5,many,TRBJ2-5,TRBD1,CASSLWTGQETQYF,TGTGCCAGCAGCTTGTGGACAGGACAAGAGACCCAGTACTTC
TRBV7-2,few,TRBJ2-3,TRBD2,CASSYALAGASDTQYF,TGTGCCAGCAGCTACGCACTAGCGGGAGCCTCAGATACGCAGTATTTT
TRBV7-2,NA,TRBJ2-3,NA,CASNHAGSTDTQYF,TGTGCCAGCAACCACGCAGGGAGCACAGATACGCAGTATTTT
TRBV27,NA,TRBJ1-2,TRBD1,CASSSRQGAYGYTF,TGTGCCAGCAGTAGCCGACAGGGCGCCTATGGCTACACCTTC
TRBV12-3/TRBV12-4,NA,TRBJ2-5,TRBD1,CADGTGIYEQYF,TGTGCCGATGGGACAGGGATCTATGAGCAGTACTTC
TRBV14,once,TRBJ2-1,NA,CASSFSVLSLGYNEQFF,TGTGCCAGCAGCTTTAGCGTACTTTCCTTGGGCTACAATGAGCAGTTCTTC
TRBV6-2/TRBV6-3,NA,TRBJ2-7,NA,CASSWRGGSYEQYF,TGTGCCAGCAGTTGGAGAGGGGGATCCTACGAGCAGTACTTC
TRBV9,NA,TRBJ1-1,TRBD1,CASSVEDRVDPGAFF,TGTGCCAGCAGCGTAGAGGACAGGGTGGATCCCGGAGCTTTCTTT
TRBV5-5,NA,TRBJ1-2,NA,CASSFRQGYGYTF,TGTGCCAGCAGCTTTCGGCAGGGCTATGGCTACACCTTC
TRBV4-3,few,TRBJ1-2,NA,CASSQEGGGASGYTF,TGCGCCAGCAGCCAAGAAGGCGGCGGGGCGAGTGGCTACACCTTC
TRBV20-1,NA,TRBJ1-5,NA,CSADGRDPHSNQPQHF,TGCAGTGCTGACGGGAGGGACCCTCATAGCAATCAGCCCCAGCATTTT
TRBV7-9,NA,TRBJ2-7,NA,CASSLWRGRAYEQYF,TGTGCCAGCAGCTTATGGCGGGGCCGAGCGTACGAGCAGTACTTC
TRBV5-4,NA,TRBJ2-6,NA,CASSLEGSRANVLTF,TGTGCCAGCAGCTTGGAGGGATCGCGGGCCAACGTCCTGACTTTC
TRBV7-9,NA,TRBJ2-5,TRBD2,CASSLGLAAQETQYF,TGTGCCAGCAGCTTAGGACTAGCGGCTCAAGAGACCCAGTACTTC
TRBV7-8,NA,TRBJ2-3,TRBD1,CASSYRGHTDTQYF,TGTGCCAGCAGCTACAGGGGCCACACAGATACGCAGTATTTT
TRBV20-1,NA,TRBJ1-2,NA,CSACHFGEGRKYGYTF,NA
TRBV27,few,TRBJ2-3,NA,CASSATGYPLTTDTQYF,TGTGCCAGCAGTGCAACAGGGTACCCCCTAACCACAGATACGCAGTATTTT
TRBV9,NA,TRBJ2-5,NA,CASSQGDIQETQYF,TGTGCCAGCAGCCAGGGCGACATACAAGAGACCCAGTACTTC
TRBV18,NA,TRBJ2-7,TRBD1,CASSPDRLDEQYF,TGTGCCAGCTCACCGGACAGGTTAGACGAGCAGTACTTC
TRBV28,few,TRBJ2-7,NA,CASSLFRVEEQYF,TGTGCCAGCAGTTTATTCAGGGTCGAGGAGCAGTACTTC
TRBV24-1,NA,TRBJ2-3,NA,CATSDLASASTDTQYF,TGTGCCACCAGTGATTTGGCTAGCGCTAGCACAGATACGCAGTATTTT